One sample yielded the 16 T cell receptor beta chains listed below, sequenced in a study of T cell repertoires in cytomegalovirus infection (dated by TCRdb to about 2019). Sequenced on an Illumina HiSeq 1500. TCRdb handled the public reads itself, with Q25 trimming in fastp and clone calling in MiXCR, and kept productive beta chains. Rows merge per CDR3 protein into single entries with the most common DNA and genes. The sample yields 250,000 or so distinct CDR3 sequences; approximately 15% were counted once. The ten largest clonotypes hold around 47% of the sample. Source material: CD8+ T cells from PBMCs. Receptor source: a human donor in good health (CMV status not recorded). Some clones in this sample may be carry-over from other donors' samples.

The chain links TRBV28 to TRBJ2-7; 7 nucleotides agree with TRBD2. The germline V gene encodes CDR1 MDHEN and CDR2 SYDVKM. After removal of 3 bases from V and 2 bases from J, the junction contained 4 bases not matched to a gene. This CDR3 is built from 14 residues. CDR3 in DNA: TGTGCCAGCAGTTTCCACGGGACTACCTACGAGCAGTACTTC. It codes for CASSFHGTTYEQYF.

This clonotype was found a few times. Here the CDR3 reads CASSQTGNYGYTF. CDR3 in DNA: TGCGCCAGCAGCCAGACAGGGAACTATGGCTACACCTTC. The rearrangement links TRBV4-3 to TRBJ1-2; 7 nucleotides align to TRBD1. The CDR3 runs to 13 residues. V lost 3 bases, J lost 2 bases, and 0 bases stayed unmatched. CDR1 is LGHNA, CDR2 YSLEER, per germline.

This clonotype has just a few counts. The chain joins TRBV20-1 to TRBJ2-1, with no clear D. The ends were cut back, 4 bases at V and 2 bases at J, with 15 bases in the middle. This CDR3 comprises 15 residues. The germline CDR1 and CDR2 sequences are DFQATT and SNEGSKA (reference sequence). CDR3 in DNA: TGCAGTGCTACAGACCCGGGCCCCGCCTACAATGAGCAGTTCTTC. Protein sequence: CSATDPGPAYNEQFF.

The V call is TRBV12-3 or TRBV12-4, the J call TRBJ2-5; 9 bases map to TRBD2. V trimming: 11 bases; J trimming: 5 bases; junction bases outside the gene matches: 18. The CDR3 contains 16 residues. The CDR3 protein is CARPNRRGGFWETQYF. The CDR3 DNA reads as TGTGCCCGCCCTAACCGGCGGGGGGGGTTTTGGGAGACCCAGTACTTC.

In its sample, this clonotype was seen once. J is TRBJ2-7 and V is TRBV5-4; 8 bases line up with TRBD1. The CDR3 is made up of 16 amino acids. V dropped 2 bases and J dropped 3; count of bases not matched to a gene: 10. In germline, CDR1 is SGHNT, CDR2 YYREEE (reference sequence). In DNA, the CDR3 is TGTGCCAGCAGCTTTCGTCAGGGGGCGCGAGTCTACGAGCAGTACTTC. Protein sequence: CASSFRQGARVYEQYF. Drawing the rest from reference TRBV5-4 and TRBJ2-7, the complete variable domain is ETGVTQSPTHLIKTRGQQVTLRCSSQSGHNTVSWYQQALGQGPQFIFQYYREEENGRGNFPPRFSGLQFPNYSSELNVNALELDDSALYLCASSFRQGARVYEQYFGPGTRLTVT.

This clonotype has ten or more counts. The rearrangement uses TRBV7-2 and TRBJ2-2, with D uncertain. This CDR3 has 13 residues. The germline V and J ends were trimmed by 5 bases and 4 bases, with 8 bases remaining between them. Germline V gives CDR1 SGHTA, CDR2 FQGNSA. CDR3 loop: CASSHSVTGELFF. The CDR3 DNA sequence: TGTGCCAGCAGCCACTCTGTCACCGGGGAGCTGTTTTTT.

The J gene is TRBJ2-3, the V gene TRBV19; D is undetermined. CDR1 and CDR2 (germline): LNHDA, SQIVND (reference sequence). The V gene lost 3 bases and the J gene lost 6 bases, with 10 bases spanning the gap. There are 13 residues in the CDR3. The CDR3 nucleotides read TGTGCCAGTAGTATTCTCTCCGGGGATACGCAGTATTTT. This codes for CASSILSGDTQYF.

This clonotype was counted at least ten times. V is TRBV7-8 and J is TRBJ2-1; D gene unclear. The length of the CDR3 is 13 residues. Germline V gene lookup returns CDR1 SGHVS and CDR2 FQNEAQ. Trimming cost V 1 base and J 12 bases, with 13 bases left between them. The CDR3 here is CASSLGEEFAQFF. CDR3 DNA: TGTGCCAGCAGCTTAGGTGAGGAGTTCGCGCAGTTCTTC.

This clonotype showed up just a few times. The chain combines TRBV28 with TRBJ1-5, with D unresolved. V dropped 6 bases and J dropped 2 bases, with 26 bases sitting between them. Germline V gene data show CDR1 as MDHEN and CDR2 as SYDVKM. The CDR3 spans 19 residues. The CDR3 here is CASRRLILLNVVGNQPQHF. The CDR3, as DNA: TGTGCCAGCAGACGCCTCATCTTGCTAAACGTCGTCGGCAATCAGCCCCAGCATTTT.

This clonotype was seen more than once but under ten times. This sequence joins TRBV4-3 and TRBJ2-7; TRBD2 is a possible D gene (6 bases). The CDR3 length is 15 residues. Trimming left V 0 bases short and J 1 base short, with 10 bases between. Germline CDR1 reads LGHNA; CDR2 reads YSLEER. The DNA for the CDR3 is TGCGCCAGCAGCCAAGATCTAGGAGGGTCCTACGAGCAGTACTTC. As protein: CASSQDLGGSYEQYF.

This clonotype occurred a few times. The V gene is TRBV7-3, the J gene TRBJ2-2; a weak D match, TRBD1 (6 bases). The V gene lost 2 bases and the J gene lost 4 bases, with 14 bases spanning the gap. Germline CDR1 reads SGHTA; CDR2 reads FQGTGA. The CDR3 spans 16 residues. CDR3 amino acids: CASSLGSQGITGELFF. The CDR3 region has the DNA TGTGCCAGCAGCTTAGGGTCACAGGGAATCACCGGGGAGCTGTTTTTT.

This clonotype was counted a few times. The rearrangement links TRBV6-5 to TRBJ1-6, with 9 bases that match TRBD1. Germline CDR1 MNHEY, CDR2 SVGAGI. This CDR3 contains 14 residues. V lost 5 bases, J lost 13 bases, and 9 bases stayed unmatched. CDR3 nucleotides: TGTGCCAGCAGTACCGGACAGGGGAGTTCGCCCCTCCACTTT. It translates to CASSTGQGSSPLHF.

This clonotype was seen ten or more times. The chain links TRBV6-1 to TRBJ2-5; perhaps TRBD2 as D (6 bases). From germline, CDR1 is MNHNS and CDR2 SASEGT. V dropped 2 bases and J dropped 2 bases, with 15 bases sitting between them. This CDR3 spans 16 amino acids. The CDR3 here is CASSEIALAQQETQYF. CDR3 in DNA: TGTGCCAGCAGTGAAATTGCCCTAGCGCAACAAGAGACCCAGTACTTC.

The table lists this clonotype with a few counts. V gene TRBV20-1 combines with J gene TRBJ2-7, with D possibly TRBD1 on 6 matching bases. Trimming took off 6 bases at V and 4 bases at J, with 16 bases between the two ends. Germline loops: CDR1 DFQATT, CDR2 SNEGSKA (reference sequence). The CDR3 is 13 amino acids. CDR3 sequence reads: CSAPQGISYEQYF. The DNA for the CDR3 is TGCAGTGCCCCTCAGGGGATTTCTTACGAGCAGTACTTC.

This clonotype was seen once. The chain carries TRBV28 and TRBJ1-5; 10 nucleotides agree with TRBD1. Germline V lookup: CDR1 MDHEN, CDR2 SYDVKM. V lost 5 bases and J lost 0; bases outside the gene matches: 7. This CDR3 has 17 amino acids. The CDR3 spells CASSHVRDRGSNQPQHF. Written as DNA, the CDR3 is TGTGCCAGCAGTCACGTACGGGACAGGGGTAGCAATCAGCCCCAGCATTTT.

This clonotype was seen more than once but under ten times. The V call is TRBV6-5, the J call TRBJ2-1; D could derive from TRBD1 or TRBD2 (5 bases each). The CDR3 sequence is 15 residues long. V lost 0 bases and J 8 bases, leaving 14 bases between the germline ends. The germline CDR1 and CDR2 sequences are MNHEY and SVGAGI. The CDR3 sequence: CASSYSGDLRYEQFF. CDR3 nucleotide sequence: TGTGCCAGCAGTTACTCAGGGGACCTTAGGTATGAGCAGTTCTTC.